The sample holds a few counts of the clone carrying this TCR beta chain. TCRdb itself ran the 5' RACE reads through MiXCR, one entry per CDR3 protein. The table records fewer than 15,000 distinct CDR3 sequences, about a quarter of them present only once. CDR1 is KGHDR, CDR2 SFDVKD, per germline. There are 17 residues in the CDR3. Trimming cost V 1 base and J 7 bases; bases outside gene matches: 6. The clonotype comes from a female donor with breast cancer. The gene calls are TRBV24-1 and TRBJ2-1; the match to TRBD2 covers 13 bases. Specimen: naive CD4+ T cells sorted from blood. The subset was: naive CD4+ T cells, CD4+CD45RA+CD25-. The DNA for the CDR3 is TGTGCCACCAGTGATTTAGGGGGACTAGCGGGAAGGAATGAGCAGTTCTTC. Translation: CATSDLGGLAGRNEQFF.